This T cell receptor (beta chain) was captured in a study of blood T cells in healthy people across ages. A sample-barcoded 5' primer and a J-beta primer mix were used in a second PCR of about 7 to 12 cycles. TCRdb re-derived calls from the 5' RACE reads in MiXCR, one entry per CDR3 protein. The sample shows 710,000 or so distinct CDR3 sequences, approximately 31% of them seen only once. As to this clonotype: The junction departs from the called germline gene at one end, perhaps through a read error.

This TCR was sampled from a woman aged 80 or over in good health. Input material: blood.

CDR3 DNA sequence: TGTGCCAGCAGCCAACGCGGGACTTCAACAGATACGCGGTATTTT. Its protein product is CASSQRGTSTDTRYF. The chain links TRBV4-2 to TRBJ2-3, with D possibly being TRBD2 (6 bases). There are 15 residues in the CDR3. Germline lookup yields CDR1 LGHNA and CDR2 YNFKEQ.